These 21 T cell receptor beta chains were sequenced from one sample in a study of T-cell memory formation after mild COVID-19. TCRdb processed the 5' RACE reads anew with MiXCR; each CDR3 protein has one entry. Of just over 50,000 distinct CDR3 sequences in the sample, approximately 9% were seen once. Sequencing was done on a sample of PBMCs or a T cell subset sorted from them (not recorded which). Receptor source: an adult woman who had mild COVID-19 (a few samples of this study predate the infection). Cell type and time point are not known.

This chain links TRBV12-3 or TRBV12-4 with TRBJ2-2; 10 nucleotides line up with TRBD1. The CDR3 has 18 residues. The V gene end was trimmed by 5 bases and the J gene end by 8 bases; junction bases not matched to a gene: 17. In DNA form, the CDR3 reads TGTGCCAGCAGTCGCAGACAGGGGGCCTCTGAGGGCGCAGGGGAGCTGTTTTTT. Translation gives CASSRRQGASEGAGELFF.

In its sample, this clonotype was seen a few times. The rearrangement joins TRBV5-1 to TRBJ1-6; D is unresolved. Per the germline V gene, CDR1 is SGHRS and CDR2 is YFSETQ. V lost 0 bases and J lost 8, with 12 bases in between. This CDR3 contains 15 residues. In nucleotides, the CDR3 is TGCGCCAGCAGCTTGGCCCCGGGGATGGATTCACCCCTCCACTTT. Residues: CASSLAPGMDSPLHF.

The rearrangement links TRBV5-5 to TRBJ2-1; 7 bases fit TRBD2. This CDR3 has 15 residues. The trim removed 3 bases at V and 6 bases at J, leaving 9 bases unmatched. Germline V gene lookup returns CDR1 SGHKS and CDR2 YYEKEE (reference sequence). This CDR3 reads CASSSRDYNLNEQFF. DNA for the CDR3: TGTGCCAGCAGCTCCCGGGACTATAATCTCAATGAGCAGTTCTTC.

The chain links TRBV4-1 to TRBJ2-4, with TRBD2 matching over 10 bases. Germline CDR1 and CDR2: MGHRA and YSYEKL. The CDR3 is 16 amino acids. Trimming removed 2 bases from V and 13 bases from J; junction bases left unmatched: 14. The CDR3 DNA reads as TGCGCCAGCAGCCAACAATTCGTCCAGCGGGGGGGAGGGCAGTACTTC. It encodes CASSQQFVQRGGGQYF.

There are many counts of this clonotype. The chain couples TRBV20-1 to TRBJ2-7; 7 positions match TRBD1. Trimming at V came to 1 base and at J to 3 bases, leaving 9 bases not matched to a gene. Germline CDR1 and CDR2: DFQATT and SNEGSKA (reference sequence). The CDR3 length is 15 residues. The CDR3 DNA reads TGCAGTGCTAGAGGTCCTGACAGGGCGGGCTACGAGCAGTACTTC. Its protein product is CSARGPDRAGYEQYF.

In this sample, this clonotype turned up a few times. The rearrangement joins TRBV4-1 to TRBJ1-5; D might be TRBD1 (6 bases). Germline V gene lookup returns CDR1 MGHRA and CDR2 YSYEKL. V lost 1 base and J lost 5, with 12 bases in between. The CDR3 sequence is 15 residues long. The DNA for the CDR3 is TGCGCCAGCAGCCAAGCGGGGAGGGGGGATCAGCCCCAGCATTTT. Translated, it gives CASSQAGRGDQPQHF.

The chain employs TRBV11-3 and TRBJ2-2; 9 bases fit TRBD2. With 9 bases clipped from V and 0 bases from J, the junction kept 8 bases outside the gene matches. From germline, CDR1 is SGHNT and CDR2 YENEEA. The CDR3 has 16 amino acids. CDR3 protein: CASGVSGGANTGELFF. The CDR3 region has the DNA TGTGCCAGTGGGGTTAGCGGGGGCGCGAACACCGGGGAGCTGTTTTTT.

This clonotype has at least ten counts. CDR3 amino acids: CSAARGGTDTQYF. The CDR3 coding sequence is TGCAGTGCGGCCAGGGGGGGTACAGATACGCAGTATTTT. This sequence joins TRBV20-1 and TRBJ2-3; D possibly uses TRBD1 or TRBD2 (7 bases each). V was clipped by 6 bases and J by 3 bases, with 13 bases between them. This CDR3 is built from 13 residues. CDR1 is DFQATT, CDR2 SNEGSKA, per germline (reference sequence).

This clonotype was counted many times. This rearrangement joins TRBV5-1 to TRBJ1-2, with TRBD1 as a possible D gene (6 bases). Germline assignment: CDR1 SGHRS and CDR2 YFSETQ. The CDR3 covers 15 residues. Between the trimmed V and J ends, which lost 0 bases and 7 bases, there was a span of 16 bases. The CDR3 coding sequence is TGCGCCAGCAGCTTGGCCACAGGGTCTTCAGGTGGCTACACCTTC. Translating gives CASSLATGSSGGYTF.

This clonotype was counted a few times. The chain recombines TRBV19 with TRBJ2-1; 8 positions agree with TRBD1. CDR1 and CDR2 from the germline V gene are LNHDA and SQIVND (reference sequence). The CDR3 loop spans 14 amino acids. Germline trimming cut 3 bases from V and 8 bases from J; bases unmatched to any gene: 6. CDR3 protein: CASSIGQGRDEQFF. Written as DNA, the CDR3 is TGTGCCAGTAGTATCGGACAGGGACGTGATGAGCAGTTCTTC.

This clonotype was observed once. The chain combines TRBV5-5 with TRBJ1-5; D is ambiguous. The CDR3 is 14 residues long. The V and J ends lost 4 bases and 4 bases respectively, with 12 bases between them. CDR1 SGHKS and CDR2 YYEKEE come from the germline V gene (reference sequence). CDR3 in amino acids: CASSPGLRNQPQHF. DNA of the CDR3: TGTGCCAGCAGCCCTGGACTCCGGAATCAGCCCCAGCATTTT.

This clonotype was picked up many times. CDR3 sequence reads: CASSLVKSAGELFF. The CDR3 DNA reads as TGTGCCAGCAGTTTAGTAAAGTCGGCCGGGGAGCTGTTTTTT. This chain connects TRBV12-3 or TRBV12-4 to TRBJ2-2; D call uncertain. CDR3 length: 14 residues. Trimming pared 1 base from V and 6 bases from J, leaving 9 bases between.

The V gene is TRBV27, the J gene TRBJ1-5, with D unclear. The CDR3 loop spans 14 amino acids. Germline assignment: CDR1 MNHEY and CDR2 SMNVEV (reference sequence). With 5 bases removed from V and 4 bases from J, the gap between germline ends came to 12 bases. This CDR3 is CASSPPGLNQPQHF. CDR3 in DNA: TGTGCCAGCAGTCCACCGGGGTTGAATCAGCCCCAGCATTTT.

The rearrangement links TRBV7-9 to TRBJ2-1; D uncertain. The germline CDR1 and CDR2 sequences are SEHNR and FQNEAQ (reference sequence). V lost 3 bases and J 10 bases, leaving 16 bases between the germline ends. This CDR3 is built from 14 residues. The CDR3 nucleotides read TGTGCCAGCAGCTTTATCCAAAGGATCGGAGAGCAGTTCTTC. Its protein is CASSFIQRIGEQFF.

In this sample, this clonotype turned up many times. The gene calls are TRBV29-1 and TRBJ2-2, with D tentatively TRBD1 or TRBD2 (6 bases each). Trimming shortened V by 6 bases and J by 8 bases, and 13 bases separated the two germline ends. This CDR3 spans 12 amino acids. Germline V gene data show CDR1 as SQVTM and CDR2 as ANQGSEA. DNA for the CDR3: TGCAGCGTGGAGGGACACCTAGGGGAGCTGTTTTTT. Its translation: CSVEGHLGELFF.

In this sample, this clonotype turned up a few times. The chain recombines TRBV20-1 with TRBJ1-1, with D perhaps TRBD1 (6 bases). Germline lookup yields CDR1 DFQATT and CDR2 SNEGSKA (reference sequence). The V and J ends lost 6 bases and 4 bases respectively, with 15 bases between them. This CDR3 region has 13 residues. For the CDR3, the DNA is TGCAGTGCCAAGGACAGCGGAGTCACTGAAGCTTTCTTT. It specifies CSAKDSGVTEAFF.

This clonotype came up many times. The V and J genes are TRBV10-3 and TRBJ2-7, with TRBD1 as a possible D gene (6 bases). Trimming left V 7 bases short and J 0 bases short, with 13 bases between. Germline CDR1 and CDR2: ENHRY and SYGVKD. This CDR3 contains 14 residues. CDR3 nucleotides: TGTGCCATCAAAATGACAGGCCCCTCCTACGAGCAGTACTTC. It yields the protein CAIKMTGPSYEQYF.

This clonotype appeared a few times. The rearrangement links TRBV21-1 to TRBJ2-1; TRBD2, as called in the table, went unchecked against the DNA. TRBV21-1 is marked as a pseudogene. This CDR3 is built from 19 residues. The CDR3 DNA reads TGTGCCAGCAGCAGAACCCCAGGACTAGCGGGGGGTGTACCTAATGAGCAGTTCTTC. Translation: CASSRTPGLAGGVPNEQFF.

The V and J genes are TRBV12-3 or TRBV12-4 and TRBJ2-3; a weak D match, TRBD2 (5 bases). This CDR3 is 12 amino acids long. V shed 3 bases and J shed 9 bases, with 10 bases lying between them. Written as DNA, the CDR3 is TGTGCCAGCAGTTTTTCGGGAAGAACGCAGTATTTT. This encodes CASSFSGRTQYF.

The chain employs TRBV12-3 or TRBV12-4 and TRBJ1-2; D remains ambiguous. The germline V and J ends were trimmed by 5 bases and 6 bases, with 13 bases remaining between them. CDR3 length: 13 residues. The CDR3 DNA is TGTGCCAGCAGTCCTCTTCGAATCGATGGCTACACCTTC. As protein: CASSPLRIDGYTF.

This clonotype occurred a few times. The chain has TRBV3-1 and TRBJ1-2; a possible D gene is TRBD1 (5 bases). Germline V gene lookup returns CDR1 LGHDT and CDR2 YNNKEL (reference sequence). V lost 4 bases and J lost 2, with 8 bases in between. This CDR3 has 13 amino acids. The CDR3 region is CASSPQGNYGYTF. CDR3 coding DNA: TGTGCCAGCAGCCCCCAGGGCAACTATGGCTACACCTTC.